Listed below are T cell receptor beta chains from one sample, sequenced in a study of blood T cells in healthy people across ages. TCRdb recomputed calls from the 5' RACE reads with MiXCR, one row per CDR3 protein. The sample has under 800,000 distinct CDR3 sequences; about 40% are singletons. Sequenced input: blood. The receptors come from an older woman in good health. Both conserved end residues are part of each CDR3. The D gene is left open where the match is weak. Rows give clone size only sometimes, using once, few, many, or a class for an expanded clone.

>-|TRBJ1-5|TRBV12-3/TRBV12-4|-
CVSSTGRDKQPQHF
TGTGTCAGCTCGACAGGTCGCGACAAGCAGCCCCAGCATTTT
>once|TRBJ1-2|TRBV4-2|-
CASSHAFGVANYGYTF
TGTGCCAGCAGCCATGCCTTTGGTGTAGCTAACTATGGCTACACCTTC
>once|TRBJ2-6|TRBV9|TRBD1
CASSSDRARSSGANVLTF
TGTGCCAGCAGCTCGGACAGGGCGCGTTCGTCTGGGGCCAACGTCCTGACTTTC
>-|TRBJ2-1|TRBV7-2|-
CASSLARRSGEQFF
TGTGCCAGCAGCTTAGCGAGGCGATCCGGTGAGCAGTTCTTC
>-|TRBJ2-1|TRBV18|-
CASSPDYRPNEQFF
TGTGCCAGCTCACCAGATTACCGTCCCAATGAGCAGTTCTTC
>-|TRBJ1-6|TRBV7-3|-
CASSRSPGSGIPLHF
TGTGCCAGCAGCCGATCCCCGGGCTCGGGGATACCCCTCCACTTT
>few|TRBJ2-3|TRBV6-5|-
CASSPGWGRTDTQYF
TGTGCCAGCAGTCCCGGGTGGGGTCGAACAGATACGCAGTATTTT
>-|TRBJ2-5|TRBV29-1|-
CSVEGFDRTYNEQYF
TGCAGCGTTGAAGGGTTCGACAGGACCTACAATGAGCAGTACTTC
>-|TRBJ2-1|TRBV13|TRBD1
CASSLSGTGAYNEQFF
TGTGCCAGCAGCTTATCTGGGACAGGAGCCTACAATGAGCAGTTCTTC
>-|TRBJ2-5|TRBV11-2|-
CASSLNSVETQYF
TGTGCCAGCAGCTTAAATTCGGTGGAGACCCAGTACTTC
>-|TRBJ2-3|TRBV25-1|TRBD2
CASSERTSGINTHTDTQYF
TGTGCCAGCAGTGAACGTACTAGCGGGATAAATACACACACAGATACGCAGTATTTT
>few|TRBJ2-3|TRBV12-3/TRBV12-4|-
CASSSGLGADTQYF
TGTGCCAGCAGTTCGGGACTTGGAGCAGATACGCAGTATTTT
>once|TRBJ2-3|TRBV6-2/TRBV6-3|TRBD2
CASSYGRMVAGGDTQYF
TGTGCCAGCAGTTACGGCCGGATGGTAGCGGGAGGAGATACGCAGTATTTT
>-|TRBJ2-7|TRBV6-5|-
CASSYYEGDSYEQYF
TGTGCCAGCAGTTACTATGAGGGGGACTCCTACGAGCAGTACTTC
>few|TRBJ2-7|TRBV2|-
CASSGTKNYEQYF
TGTGCCAGCTCCGGGACAAAAAACTACGAGCAGTACTTC
>-|TRBJ1-5|TRBV7-9|TRBD1
CASTGTGDQPQHF
TGTGCCAGCACCGGGACAGGTGATCAGCCCCAGCATTTT
>many|TRBJ1-2|TRBV10-3|TRBD1
CAIRDSGTGDYGYTF
TGTGCCATCAGGGACTCCGGGACAGGGGACTATGGCTACACCTTC
>-|TRBJ1-1|TRBV6-2/TRBV6-3|-
CASSYLVGTGNTEAFF
TGTGCCAGCAGTTATCTCGTGGGGACGGGGAACACTGAAGCTTTCTTT
>-|TRBJ2-3|TRBV6-5|-
CASSYNPHRATDTQYF
TGTGCCAGCAGTTATAACCCCCACAGGGCGACAGATACGCAGTATTTT
>-|TRBJ1-4|TRBV6-6|-
CASSYPRRDEKLFF
TGTGCCAGCAGTTACCCTCGGCGGGATGAAAAACTGTTTTTT
>-|TRBJ1-5|TRBV5-1|TRBD1
CASSQGQENQPQHF
TGCGCCAGCAGTCAGGGACAGGAAAATCAGCCCCAGCATTTT
>once|TRBJ1-5|TRBV10-3|-
CAISEIGQNQPQHF
TGTGCCATCAGTGAGATAGGACAGAACCAGCCCCAGCATTTT
>-|TRBJ2-5|TRBV20-1|TRBD2
CSAPLGVRGDQETQYF
TGCAGTGCTCCCCTAGGGGTCCGGGGGGATCAAGAGACCCAGTACTTC
>-|TRBJ1-1|TRBV29-1|-
CSVTDGNTEAFF
TGCAGCGTTACTGACGGGAACACTGAAGCTTTCTTT
>-|TRBJ1-2|TRBV6-1|-
CASSEGGVGCGYTF
TGTGCCAGCAGTGAAGGTGGGGTAGGCTGTGGCTACACCTTC
>-|TRBJ2-6|TRBV9|-
CASSANLERVPHGANVLTF
TGTGCCAGCAGCGCGAATCTCGAGCGGGTACCCCATGGGGCCAACGTCCTGACTTTC
>-|TRBJ1-5|TRBV10-3|-
CAISAFRDNNQPQHF
TGTGCCATCAGTGCCTTTAGGGACAACAATCAGCCCCAGCATTTT
>-|TRBJ2-1|TRBV20-1|TRBD2
CSARDLREGAYNEQFF
TGCAGTGCTAGAGATTTGCGGGAGGGGGCTTACAATGAGCAGTTCTTC
>-|TRBJ1-5|TRBV5-6|-
CASSLGGGGRDQPQHF
TGTGCCAGCAGCTTGGGTGGGGGAGGGCGCGATCAGCCCCAGCATTTT
>few|TRBJ1-6|TRBV12-3/TRBV12-4|-
CASSFSGTDSPLHF
TGTGCCAGCAGTTTTAGCGGGACGGATTCACCCCTCCACTTT
>many|TRBJ1-2|TRBV7-2|TRBD1
CASNPDRGRLDGYTF
TGTGCCAGCAACCCAGACAGGGGGCGATTGGATGGCTACACCTTC
>-|TRBJ2-7|TRBV20-1|-
CSAREGTATYEQYF
TGCAGTGCTAGAGAGGGGACCGCTACTTACGAGCAGTACTTC
>-|TRBJ1-1|TRBV5-1|-
CASSLDRLRTEAFF
TGCGCCAGCAGCTTGGACAGACTGAGGACTGAAGCTTTCTTT
>-|TRBJ2-1|TRBV7-9|TRBD2
CASSREGTTYNEQFF
TGTGCCAGCAGTCGGGAAGGGACTACCTACAATGAGCAGTTCTTC
>few|TRBJ2-1|TRBV20-1|-
CSARVGLETQFF
TGCAGTGCTAGAGTAGGACTGGAGACCCAGTTCTTC
>-|TRBJ2-7|TRBV3-1|-
CASSREGGWDYEQYF
TGTGCCAGCAGCCGCGAAGGGGGATGGGACTACGAGCAGTACTTC
>few|TRBJ2-5|TRBV6-6|-
CATYPENRQETQYF
TGTGCCACCTACCCAGAGAACAGACAAGAGACCCAGTACTTC
>-|TRBJ1-2|TRBV29-1|-
CSVGPVGTGYTF
TGCAGCGTTGGCCCTGTGGGTACGGGCTACACCTTC
>many|TRBJ2-1|TRBV7-2|-
CASSPDSSYNEQFF
TGTGCCAGCAGCCCGGACAGCTCCTACAATGAGCAGTTCTTC
>once|TRBJ2-4|TRBV5-1|TRBD2
CASSPDERTSGNIQYF
TGCGCCAGCAGCCCGGATGAAAGAACTAGCGGAAACATTCAGTACTTC
>-|TRBJ1-5|TRBV27|TRBD1
CASSQGQGISQPQHF
TGTGCCAGCAGCCAAGGACAGGGTATATCTCAGCCCCAGCATTTT
>-|TRBJ2-6|TRBV7-9|TRBD1
CASSFPGTAANVLTF
TGTGCCAGCAGCTTCCCCGGGACAGCGGCCAACGTCCTGACTTTC
>few|TRBJ1-6|TRBV5-1|TRBD1
CASSLGQGALNSPLHF
TGCGCCAGCAGCTTGGGACAGGGGGCACTTAATTCACCCCTCCACTTT
>few|TRBJ2-5|TRBV7-2|-
CASSRARVEETQYF
TGTGCCAGCAGCCGAGCTAGAGTCGAAGAGACCCAGTACTTC
>-|TRBJ2-7|TRBV28|TRBD2
CASITGTSGSRSSYEQYF
TGTGCCAGCATAACCGGGACTAGCGGGTCCAGGAGTTCCTACGAGCAGTACTTC
>few|TRBJ1-1|TRBV6-6|TRBD1
CASSHGQGRGPNTEAFF
TGTGCCAGCAGTCACGGACAGGGCAGAGGTCCGAACACTGAAGCTTTCTTT
>-|TRBJ2-1|TRBV27|-
CASGVGASGNEQFF
TGTGCCAGCGGCGTCGGGGCGTCGGGCAATGAGCAGTTCTTC
>-|TRBJ2-3|TRBV6-2/TRBV6-3|-
CASRLEDGSSDTQYF
TGTGCCAGCCGCCTGGAGGACGGGAGTTCAGATACGCAGTATTTT
>-|TRBJ2-5|TRBV27|-
CASSLLTGNEQYF
TGTGCCAGCAGTTTACTCACTGGGAATGAGCAGTACTTC
>-|TRBJ1-6|TRBV21-1|-
CASSKETCGSSYNSPLHF
TGTGCCAGCAGCAAAGAGACATGCGGGTCCTCCTATAATTCACCCCTCCACTTT
>few|TRBJ1-1|TRBV5-1|-
CASSPGTAMNTEAFF
TGCGCCAGCAGCCCAGGGACGGCTATGAACACTGAAGCTTTCTTT
>many|TRBJ2-1|TRBV29-1|TRBD2
CSVALLAVMYNEQFF
TGCAGCGTGGCTCTACTAGCGGTGATGTACAATGAGCAGTTCTTC
>-|TRBJ1-6|TRBV12-3/TRBV12-4|TRBD1
CASSNTGGRSLHF
TGTGCCAGCAGCAATACAGGGGGCCGGTCCCTCCACTTT
>-|TRBJ2-5|TRBV28|TRBD2
CASRSSGGADETQYF
TGTGCCAGCAGGTCTAGCGGGGGGGCCGATGAGACCCAGTACTTC
>once|TRBJ1-2|TRBV12-3/TRBV12-4|-
CASSDGAYGYTF
TGTGCCAGCAGCGACGGAGCCTATGGCTACACCTTC
>-|TRBJ2-6|TRBV10-3|-
CAISEGTGLGANVLTF
TGTGCCATCAGTGAGGGTACAGGTCTGGGGGCCAACGTCCTGACTTTC
>-|TRBJ1-4|TRBV7-9|-
CASSLDRPTNEKLFF
TGTGCCAGCAGCTTAGACAGGCCAACTAATGAAAAACTGTTTTTT
>-|TRBJ1-2|TRBV7-9|TRBD1
CASSADRVGGYTF
TGTGCCAGCAGCGCCGACAGGGTAGGGGGCTACACCTTC
>-|TRBJ2-3|TRBV12-3/TRBV12-4|TRBD2
CASSGALVWAGGLDTQYF
TGTGCCAGCAGTGGCGCGCTCGTATGGGCGGGAGGGTTAGATACGCAGTATTTT
>-|TRBJ1-5|TRBV5-1|-
CASSLGQANQPQHF
TGTGCCAGCAGCTTGGGGCAGGCCAATCAGCCCCAGCATTTT